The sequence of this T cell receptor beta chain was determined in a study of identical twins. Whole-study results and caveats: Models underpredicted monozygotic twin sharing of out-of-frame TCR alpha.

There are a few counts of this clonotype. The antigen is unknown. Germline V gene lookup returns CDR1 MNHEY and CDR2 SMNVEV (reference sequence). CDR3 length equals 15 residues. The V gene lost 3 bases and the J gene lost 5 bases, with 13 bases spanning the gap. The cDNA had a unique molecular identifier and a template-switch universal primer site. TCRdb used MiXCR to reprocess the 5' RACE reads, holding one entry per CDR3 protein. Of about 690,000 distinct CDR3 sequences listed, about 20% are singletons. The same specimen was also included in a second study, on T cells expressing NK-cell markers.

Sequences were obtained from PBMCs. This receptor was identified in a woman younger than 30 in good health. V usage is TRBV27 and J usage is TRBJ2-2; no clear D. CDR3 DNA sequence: TGTGCCAGCAGTTTTTTACAGAGGACGACCGGGGAGCTGTTTTTT. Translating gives CASSFLQRTTGELFF.